This TCR beta chain was documented in a study of control samples from healthy donors and cancer patients. Profiling relied on immunoSEQ multiplex PCR, and the TCRdb table lists in-frame clones only, not all of them. The sample lists tens of thousands of clones, 91% occurring once. The CDR3 runs to 16 residues. Germline loops: CDR1 SGHNT, CDR2 YYREEE (reference sequence). The ends lost 3 bases at V and 1 base at J; junction bases unmatched: 3. The sample consisted of PBMCs. The rearrangement joins TRBV5-4 to TRBJ2-5; TRBD2 agrees at 13 bases. The source is a middle-aged man with lung cancer. CDR3 loop: CASSSGLAGAQETQYF. CDR3 DNA sequence: TGTGCCAGCAGCTCCGGACTAGCGGGGGCCCAAGAGACCCAGTACTTC.